Below, 18 T cell receptor beta chains from the same sample are listed, as sequenced in a study of blood T cell repertoires in COVID-19. The method was immunoSEQ multiplex PCR; TCRdb's version includes in-frame clones alone and lacks a portion of them. The sample holds roughly 330,000 clones, 80% to 90% seen once. Sample: PBMCs or T cells enriched from blood (not recorded which). These receptors all stem from a young woman who had recovered from COVID-19.

V usage is TRBV7-9 and J usage is TRBJ2-1, with D perhaps TRBD2 (6 bases). The V gene's germline CDR1 is SEHNR and CDR2 FQNEAQ (reference sequence). Trimming removed 4 bases from V and 6 bases from J, with 16 bases in between. The CDR3 covers 15 residues. This CDR3 reads CASSSWTTRGNEQFF. The CDR3 DNA sequence: TGTGCCAGCAGCTCCTGGACTACAAGAGGCAATGAGCAGTTCTTC.

This chain connects TRBV19 to TRBJ1-2, with TRBD1 identical over 9 bases. This CDR3 region has 17 residues. V lost 2 bases, J lost 3 bases, and 10 bases stayed unmatched. CDR1 is LNHDA and CDR2 is SQIVND in the germline V gene (reference sequence). The chain's CDR3 is CASSISATGGEYYGYTF. CDR3 DNA sequence: TGTGCCAGTAGTATATCCGCGACAGGGGGGGAATACTATGGCTACACCTTC.

J is TRBJ1-2 and V is TRBV15; weak D call: TRBD1 (5 bases). CDR1 and CDR2 (germline): LNHNV, YYDKDF (reference sequence). With 3 bases removed from V and 8 bases from J, the gap between germline ends came to 19 bases. The CDR3 loop spans 15 amino acids. The chain's CDR3 is CATSSLQWRGGGYTF. The CDR3 DNA sequence: TGTGCCACCAGCAGCCTCCAGTGGAGGGGTGGAGGCTACACCTTC.

The chain joins TRBV6-5 to TRBJ2-7; TRBD1 matches 10 bases. The trim removed 2 bases at V and 2 bases at J, leaving 3 bases unmatched. The CDR3 covers 15 residues. Germline lookup yields CDR1 MNHEY and CDR2 SVGAGI. The DNA for the CDR3 is TGTGCCAGCAGTTACGGGACAGGGGCCCCCTACGAGCAGTACTTC. It specifies CASSYGTGAPYEQYF.

V gene TRBV7-9 combines with J gene TRBJ1-1; D is perhaps TRBD1 (6 bases). The CDR3 extends over 14 amino acids. Trimming stripped 4 bases from V and 2 bases from J, with 11 bases between. CDR1 and CDR2 from the germline V gene are SEHNR and FQNEAQ (reference sequence). In DNA form, the CDR3 reads TGTGCCAGCAGCTCTAGGACAGTCAACACTGAAGCTTTCTTT. Its protein product is CASSSRTVNTEAFF.

The rearrangement links TRBV25-1 to TRBJ1-2; D is perhaps TRBD1 (6 bases). Trimming removed 7 bases from V and 4 bases from J, with 22 bases in between. Germline V gene data show CDR1 as MGHDK and CDR2 as SYGVNS. CDR3 length: 16 residues. The CDR3 DNA follows: TGTGCCAGCAAAGACAGGAGACCGACGGGCGGCTATGGCTACACCTTC. It is translated as CASKDRRPTGGYGYTF.

The rearrangement uses TRBV11-2 and TRBJ1-6, with no clear D. Per germline, CDR1 SGHAT and CDR2 FQNNGV. V shed 3 bases and J shed 9 bases, with 6 bases lying between them. The CDR3 loop spans 12 amino acids. The CDR3 reads CASSLEVSPLHF. CDR3 nucleotides: TGTGCCAGCAGCTTGGAGGTTTCACCCCTCCACTTT.

The V and J genes are TRBV6-1 and TRBJ1-2; 8 bases are shared with TRBD1. V lost 2 bases to trimming and J lost 0 bases; unmatched junction nucleotides: 5. The germline CDR1 and CDR2 sequences are MNHNS and SASEGT. The CDR3 sequence is 16 residues long. The CDR3: CASSEFQGAANYGYTF. The CDR3 region has the DNA TGTGCCAGCAGTGAATTTCAGGGGGCGGCTAACTATGGCTACACCTTC.

This chain uses TRBV5-4 with TRBJ1-1; 7 bases map to TRBD1. The CDR3 is 17 amino acids. The J segment lost 4 bases and the V segment lost 3 bases, leaving 15 bases of the junction unmatched. Germline V gene data show CDR1 as SGHNT and CDR2 as YYREEE (reference sequence). CDR3 sequence: CASSSQDRMRRATEAFF. CDR3 DNA: TGTGCCAGCAGCTCTCAGGACAGGATGAGACGCGCCACTGAAGCTTTCTTT. Together with reference TRBV5-4 and TRBJ1-1, the CDR3 gives the full variable domain: ETGVTQSPTHLIKTRGQQVTLRCSSQSGHNTVSWYQQALGQGPQFIFQYYREEENGRGNFPPRFSGLQFPNYSSELNVNALELDDSALYLCASSSQDRMRRATEAFFGQGTRLTVV.

The J gene is TRBJ2-7, the V gene TRBV5-1; TRBD1 agrees at 10 bases. Per the germline V gene, CDR1 is SGHRS and CDR2 is YFSETQ. The CDR3 has 15 residues. V shed 5 bases, J shed 9 bases, and the junction held 14 bases outside the gene matches. In DNA form, the CDR3 reads TGCGCCAGCAGTTACTCCGGGACAGGGGCTATGGGGCAGTACTTC. This sequence encodes CASSYSGTGAMGQYF.

The V call is TRBV28, the J call TRBJ2-7; 11 bases agree with TRBD1. Germline CDR1 reads MDHEN; CDR2 reads SYDVKM. The length of the CDR3 is 14 residues. After removal of 6 bases from V and 3 bases from J, the junction contained 4 bases not matched to a gene. This CDR3 reads CASREGQGDYEQYF. CDR3 DNA sequence: TGTGCCAGCAGGGAGGGACAGGGGGACTACGAGCAGTACTTC.

As DNA, the CDR3 is TGTGCCAGTAGTATAGACCGGGTCTCCTACACCTTC. Protein sequence: CASSIDRVSYTF. The V call is TRBV19, the J call TRBJ1-2; D gene uncertain. V gave up 0 bases and J gave up 10 bases, with 9 bases separating them. This CDR3 has 12 amino acids. From germline, CDR1 is LNHDA and CDR2 SQIVND (reference sequence).

The rearrangement links TRBV9 to TRBJ1-2; 9 nucleotides match TRBD1. The junction had 5 bases not matched to a gene; V was cut back by 3 bases and J by 2 bases. In germline, CDR1 is SGDLS, CDR2 YYNGEE. The CDR3 spans 15 residues. The CDR3 DNA reads TGTGCCAGCAGCGCCCGGGACAGGGCCAACTATGGCTACACCTTC. This translates into CASSARDRANYGYTF.

V is TRBV30 and J is TRBJ1-1; D ambiguous. Trimming pared 0 bases from V and 1 base from J, leaving 6 bases between. CDR1 and CDR2 (germline): GTSNPN, SVGIG (reference sequence). This CDR3 comprises 13 residues. Written as DNA, the CDR3 is TGTGCCTGGAGTGTGACATCGAACACTGAAGCTTTCTTT. This sequence encodes CAWSVTSNTEAFF.

This chain joins TRBV2 and TRBJ2-7; 7 bases are shared with TRBD1. The junction had 5 bases not matched to a gene; V was cut back by 5 bases and J by 1 base. CDR1 is SNHLY and CDR2 is FYNNEI in the germline V gene. This CDR3 has 14 amino acids. This CDR3 reads CASSFGTASYEQYF. In DNA, the CDR3 is TGTGCCAGCAGTTTCGGGACAGCTTCCTACGAGCAGTACTTC.

The chain links TRBV19 to TRBJ1-2, with TRBD1 matching 10 bases. This CDR3 contains 16 residues. Germline V gene data show CDR1 as LNHDA and CDR2 as SQIVND (reference sequence). The junction had 9 bases not matched to a gene; V was cut back by 4 bases and J by 4 bases. CDR3 DNA: TGTGCCAGTAGTAACCCGGACAGGGGGGTAAGCTATGGCTACACCTTC. This codes for CASSNPDRGVSYGYTF.

This clone has just a few counts. This CDR3 reads CASSSRQGAREQFF. In DNA form, the CDR3 reads TGTGCCAGCAGTTCACGACAGGGGGCCAGGGAGCAGTTCTTC. The gene calls are TRBV2 and TRBJ2-1, with 10 positions matching TRBD1. From germline, CDR1 is SNHLY and CDR2 FYNNEI. The V segment lost 5 bases and the J segment 10 bases; nucleotides outside the gene matches: 8. The CDR3 extends over 14 amino acids. Full variable domain (outside the CDR3, taken from reference TRBV2 and TRBJ2-1): EPEVTQTPSHQVTQMGQEVILRCVPISNHLYFYWYRQILGQKVEFLVSFYNNEISEKSEIFDDQFSVERPDGSNFTLKIRSTKLEDSAMYFCASSSRQGAREQFFGPGTRLTVL.

The rearrangement joins TRBV3-1 (or the pseudogene TRBV3-2) to TRBJ2-2; TRBD1 matches at 8 bases. Germline CDR1 is LGHDT and CDR2 is YNNKEL (reference sequence). The CDR3 has 16 amino acids. The J segment lost 8 bases and the V segment lost 6 bases, leaving 14 bases of the junction unmatched. CDR3 nucleotides: TGTGCCAGCAGGTCACGGACAGGGCGTTCGGAAGGGGAGCTGTTTTTT. Its protein product is CASRSRTGRSEGELFF.